This TCR beta chain originates from a study of blood T cell repertoires in COVID-19. At the level of the study: Donors in the United States, Italy and Spain gave samples during acute or convalescent COVID-19. From T cells, B-cell-depleted T cells, or PBMCs came the material, which was cDNA or gDNA.

Generated by immunoSEQ multiplex PCR, the TCRdb table keeps only in-frame clones and is missing some. The sample lists 250,000 to 300,000 clones; 89% were seen once. The V and J ends lost 4 bases and 4 bases, in that order; junction bases with no gene match: 1. CDR1 SQVTM and CDR2 ANQGSEA come from the germline V gene. The CDR3 length is 12 residues. This chain uses TRBV29-1 with TRBJ2-5; 9 bases are a match to TRBD2. The receptor comes from a woman aged 60-75 years with acute or convalescent COVID-19. The specimen sequenced was peripheral blood. The CDR3 loop reads CSVVLAGETQYF. CDR3 DNA sequence: TGCAGCGTTGTACTAGCGGGAGAGACCCAGTACTTC.